The clone carrying this T cell receptor beta chain was seen a few times. This sample was included in a study of T-cell reconstitution after alpha-beta-depleted transplantation in children. The authors prepared the TCRbeta library with unique molecular identifiers. TCRdb fed the PCR reads into MiXCR, producing one record per CDR3 protein. The sample includes about 870,000 distinct CDR3 sequences, around 17% of them seen just once. Trimming took 4 bases from V and 0 from J, leaving 10 bases between them. There are 15 residues in the CDR3. Germline CDR1 SGHVS, CDR2 FQNEAQ. The material was PBMCs, mostly from graft donor cells, obtained 360 days after TCRalphabeta/CD19-depleted stem cell transplant. This receptor was taken from a male patient aged 5 to 17 who had a stem cell transplant for acute lymphoblastic leukemia, so the T cells may come from the graft donor. This chain uses TRBV7-8 with TRBJ2-1; the D is unclear. CDR3 in amino acids: CASSYGPGSYNEQFF. The CDR3 DNA reads as TGTGCCAGCAGCTACGGACCCGGCTCCTACAATGAGCAGTTCTTC.